These 26 T cell receptor beta chains originate from one sample sequenced in a study of CD8+ T cells in alopecia areata. Isolated RNA was reverse transcribed into cDNA used as the sequencing template. Repertoires were generated with immunoSEQ multiplex PCR, while TCRdb's copy carries only in-frame clones and drops some. The table has 150,000 or so clones, 67% seen once; the top ten hold roughly an eighth. Sequencing used CD8+ T cells sorted from blood, obtained at week 0. The receptor source for this set is a human donor with alopecia areata.

The rearrangement links TRBV29-1 to TRBJ2-3, with TRBD2 matching over 12 bases. J was trimmed by 4 bases and V by 4 bases; bases with no gene match: 3. Germline CDR1 SQVTM, CDR2 ANQGSEA. The CDR3 consists of 14 residues. The CDR3 region has the DNA TGCAGCGTTGTACCTAGCGGGGGGGCAGATACGCAGTATTTT. Its protein product is CSVVPSGGADTQYF.

The chain links TRBV13 to TRBJ1-1; the D is unclear. CDR3 length: 13 residues. V dropped 4 bases and J dropped 5 bases, with 11 bases sitting between them. CDR1 and CDR2 (germline): PRHDT, FYEKMQ (reference sequence). CDR3 amino acids: CASSSLSGTEAFF. CDR3 sequence (DNA): TGTGCCAGCAGCTCACTAAGTGGTACTGAAGCTTTCTTT. Variable domain in full (rest from reference TRBV13 and TRBJ1-1): AAGVIQSPRHLIKEKRETATLKCYPIPRHDTVYWYQQGPGQDPQFLISFYEKMQSDKGSIPDRFSAQQFSDYHSELNMSSLELGDSALYFCASSSLSGTEAFFGQGTRLTVV.

This sequence joins TRBV15 and TRBJ1-4, with unresolved D. CDR1 and CDR2 (germline): LNHNV, YYDKDF (reference sequence). The CDR3 extends over 13 amino acids. V lost 8 bases and J 8 bases, leaving 15 bases between the germline ends. The CDR3 loop reads CATLGGSREKLFF. The CDR3 coding sequence is TGTGCCACCTTGGGTGGGAGTCGAGAAAAACTGTTTTTT.

The V call is TRBV29-1, the J call TRBJ2-5, with D tentatively TRBD1 (5 bases). Germline-derived CDR1 and CDR2 are SQVTM and ANQGSEA. This CDR3 comprises 11 residues. Trimming shortened V by 6 bases and J by 4 bases, and 9 bases separated the two germline ends. The DNA of the CDR3 is TGCAGCGTGTCAGGGTTAGAGACCCAGTACTTC. It translates to CSVSGLETQYF.

The J gene is TRBJ1-2, the V gene TRBV7-8; D gene uncertain. Trimming took off 5 bases at V and 4 bases at J, with 8 bases between the two ends. The CDR3 runs to 12 residues. Germline V gives CDR1 SGHVS, CDR2 FQNEAQ. The CDR3 spells CASSAGGYGYTF. DNA of the CDR3: TGTGCCAGCAGCGCCGGAGGCTATGGCTACACCTTC.

The V call is TRBV19, the J call TRBJ1-1; D not resolved. V was cut by 0 bases and J by 6 bases, with 14 bases left in between. Germline V gene sequence: CDR1 LNHDA, CDR2 SQIVND (reference sequence). CDR3 length: 15 amino acids. In DNA form, the CDR3 reads TGTGCCAGTAGTATAGAGAAGGGATACTCCCCTGAAGCTTTCTTT. Translating it yields CASSIEKGYSPEAFF.

The chain couples TRBV7-9 to TRBJ1-5; a possible D gene is TRBD1 (5 bases). The ends were cut back, 4 bases at V and 3 bases at J, with 10 bases in the middle. The CDR3 spans 14 residues. Germline-derived CDR1 and CDR2 are SEHNR and FQNEAQ (reference sequence). The chain's CDR3 is CASSSGATNQPQHF. In DNA, the CDR3 is TGTGCCAGCAGCTCCGGGGCTACCAATCAGCCCCAGCATTTT. Variable domain in full (rest from reference TRBV7-9 and TRBJ1-5): DTGVSQNPRHKITKRGQNVTFRCDPISEHNRLYWYRQTLGQGPEFLTYFQNEAQLEKSRLLSDRFSAERPKGSFSTLEIQRTEQGDSAMYLCASSSGATNQPQHFGDGTRLSIL.

The chain links TRBV2 to TRBJ2-2; the D gene is possibly TRBD2 (6 bases). This CDR3 is built from 15 residues. Germline-derived CDR1 and CDR2 are SNHLY and FYNNEI. Between the trimmed V and J ends, which lost 4 bases and 1 base, there was a span of 10 bases. CDR3: CASSAEGRNTGELFF. The DNA of the CDR3 is TGTGCCAGCAGTGCGGAGGGGCGGAACACCGGGGAGCTGTTTTTT.

This rearrangement joins TRBV27 to TRBJ2-5, with D tentatively TRBD1 or TRBD2 (5 bases each). V was trimmed by 8 bases and J by 5 bases, leaving 12 bases between them. Germline V gene lookup returns CDR1 MNHEY and CDR2 SMNVEV (reference sequence). The CDR3 has 12 residues. The DNA for the CDR3 is TGTGCCAGCGGGGGTATGGAGGAGACCCAGTACTTC. Protein sequence: CASGGMEETQYF.

This chain connects TRBV12-5 to TRBJ1-3; D ambiguous. This CDR3 spans 15 amino acids. Per the germline V gene, CDR1 is LGHNT and CDR2 is FRNRAP. The germline V and J ends were trimmed by 0 bases and 6 bases, with 12 bases remaining between them. The CDR3 coding sequence is TGTGCTAGTGGTTTGGTACGGGGAAAGGAAAACACCATATATTTT. It specifies CASGLVRGKENTIYF.

Concerning this clone itself: This sample also contains other DNA sequences that code for the same CDR3. The chain links TRBV30 to TRBJ1-1, with D hard to call. Germline V gene lookup returns CDR1 GTSNPN and CDR2 SVGIG (reference sequence). The CDR3 has 11 amino acids. Deletions cut 0 bases from V and 1 base from J, with 0 bases between. The CDR3 sequence: CAWSVNTEAFF. The CDR3, as DNA: TGTGCCTGGAGTGTGAACACTGAAGCTTTCTTT.

The chain is built from TRBV5-1 and TRBJ2-7; D tentatively fits TRBD1 or TRBD2 (7 bases each). The ends were cut back, 4 bases at V and 6 bases at J, with 11 bases in the middle. The V gene's germline CDR1 is SGHRS and CDR2 YFSETQ. CDR3 length: 12 amino acids. This CDR3 is CASSPRGGEQYF. CDR3 coding DNA: TGCGCCAGCAGCCCCAGGGGGGGCGAGCAGTACTTC.

This clone has only a few counts. The chain is built from TRBV29-1 and TRBJ2-1, with 9 bases aligning to TRBD1. Per the germline V gene, CDR1 is SQVTM and CDR2 is ANQGSEA. Losses at the gene ends were 7 bases for V and 3 bases for J; bases not matched to a gene: 7. The CDR3 is made up of 14 amino acids. CDR3 amino acids: CSAPGQGIYNEQFF. Written as DNA, the CDR3 is TGCAGCGCTCCGGGACAGGGCATCTACAATGAGCAGTTCTTC.

J is TRBJ2-7 and V is TRBV5-6; TRBD2 is a possible D gene (6 bases). Trimming left V 2 bases short and J 4 bases short, with 10 bases between. This CDR3 contains 13 residues. Germline V gene data show CDR1 as SGHDT and CDR2 as YYEEEE. The CDR3 nucleotides are TGTGCCAGCAGCTTATATAGCGGTTACGAGCAGTACTTC. Residues: CASSLYSGYEQYF.

The sample holds a few counts of this clone. V and J are TRBV10-3 and TRBJ1-2; 9 bases are shared with TRBD1. This CDR3 has 14 amino acids. Germline V lookup: CDR1 ENHRY, CDR2 SYGVKD. V lost 6 bases to trimming and J lost 4 bases; unmatched junction nucleotides: 6. CDR3: CAISHRGRSYGYTF. The DNA for the CDR3 is TGTGCCATCAGCCACAGGGGGCGAAGCTATGGCTACACCTTC.

This clone was counted only a few times. This chain uses TRBV30 with TRBJ1-5; no firm D call. Germline CDR1 and CDR2: GTSNPN and SVGIG (reference sequence). V dropped 1 base and J dropped 0 bases, with 10 bases sitting between them. The CDR3 length is 15 residues. For the CDR3, the DNA is TGTGCCTGGAGTGATGGCAGCAATAGCAATCAGCCCCAGCATTTT. Translation: CAWSDGSNSNQPQHF.

The chain recombines TRBV9 with TRBJ1-5; D is possibly TRBD1 (6 bases). The CDR3 consists of 15 residues. Germline-derived CDR1 and CDR2 are SGDLS and YYNGEE. The V and J ends lost 1 base and 2 bases respectively, with 10 bases between them. CDR3 protein: CASSVSGDRNQPQHF. The CDR3 DNA is TGTGCCAGCAGCGTATCAGGGGATCGCAATCAGCCCCAGCATTTT.

The rearrangement uses TRBV2 and TRBJ1-4; maybe TRBD1 (5 bases). This CDR3 is built from 15 residues. Trimming shortened V by 3 bases and J by 6 bases, and 14 bases separated the two germline ends. From germline, CDR1 is SNHLY and CDR2 FYNNEI. CDR3 sequence (DNA): TGTGCCAGCAGTGACGATCTGGGGCTGGATGAAAAACTGTTTTTT. It encodes CASSDDLGLDEKLFF.

In this sample, this clone turned up a few times. The V and J genes are TRBV7-2 and TRBJ2-5; 10 positions match TRBD1. The V gene's germline CDR1 is SGHTA and CDR2 FQGNSA. The CDR3 is 13 amino acids. The J segment lost 4 bases and the V segment lost 5 bases, leaving 1 base of the junction unmatched. The CDR3: CASSRTGGETQYF. DNA for the CDR3: TGTGCCAGCAGCAGGACAGGGGGAGAGACCCAGTACTTC.

This rearrangement joins TRBV19 to TRBJ1-5; no clear D. This CDR3 comprises 15 residues. V shed 3 bases and J shed 3 bases, with 12 bases lying between them. From germline, CDR1 is LNHDA and CDR2 SQIVND (reference sequence). CDR3 protein: CASSIGVKNNQPQHF. CDR3 nucleotide sequence: TGTGCCAGTAGTATTGGGGTAAAGAACAATCAGCCCCAGCATTTT.

The V call is TRBV27, the J call TRBJ2-1, with no clear D. Germline CDR1 MNHEY, CDR2 SMNVEV (reference sequence). CDR3 length: 12 residues. V was trimmed by 4 bases and J by 12 bases, leaving 13 bases between them. CDR3 sequence (DNA): TGTGCCAGCAGTTCATCGGGTAGGGCGCAGTTCTTC. This encodes CASSSSGRAQFF.

The chain combines TRBV5-4 with TRBJ2-7; D gene unclear. V lost 1 base and J lost 4, with 15 bases in between. CDR1 and CDR2 (germline): SGHNT, YYREEE (reference sequence). The CDR3 runs 15 residues. As DNA, the CDR3 is TGTGCCAGCAGCTTGTCGACAAGCAACTTGTACGAGCAGTACTTC. Amino acid sequence: CASSLSTSNLYEQYF.

CDR3 residues: CASSLNDVQPQHF. For the CDR3, the DNA is TGTGCCAGCAGCTTAAACGACGTCCAGCCCCAGCATTTT. This sequence joins TRBV7-9 and TRBJ1-5; D uncertain. The V end was cut by 2 bases, the J end by 7 bases, with 9 bases between. CDR3 length equals 13 residues. The germline gives CDR1 SEHNR, CDR2 FQNEAQ (reference sequence).

This chain uses TRBV5-6 with TRBJ1-1, with 8 bases that match TRBD1. CDR1 is SGHDT, CDR2 YYEEEE, per germline. The CDR3 sequence is 15 residues long. V dropped 3 bases and J dropped 6; count of bases not matched to a gene: 10. As DNA, the CDR3 is TGTGCCAGCAGCTGGGGGACAGGCGGTGTGGCTGAAGCTTTCTTT. Its translation is CASSWGTGGVAEAFF.

V gene TRBV7-9 combines with J gene TRBJ2-1; D ambiguous. CDR3 length: 12 amino acids. CDR1 SEHNR and CDR2 FQNEAQ come from the germline V gene (reference sequence). The ends were cut back, 2 bases at V and 10 bases at J, with 9 bases in the middle. The CDR3 loop is CASSLLGKEQFF. CDR3 in DNA: TGTGCCAGCAGCTTACTCGGCAAAGAGCAGTTCTTC.

This chain uses TRBV23-1 with TRBJ2-4; 7 nucleotides agree with TRBD2. TRBV23-1 is identified as an open reading frame with a role that is uncertain. The V segment lost 6 bases and the J segment 7 bases; nucleotides outside the gene matches: 3. This CDR3 is 12 amino acids long. The chain's CDR3 is CASRGRANIQYF. DNA for the CDR3: TGCGCCAGCAGGGGGAGGGCTAACATTCAGTACTTC.